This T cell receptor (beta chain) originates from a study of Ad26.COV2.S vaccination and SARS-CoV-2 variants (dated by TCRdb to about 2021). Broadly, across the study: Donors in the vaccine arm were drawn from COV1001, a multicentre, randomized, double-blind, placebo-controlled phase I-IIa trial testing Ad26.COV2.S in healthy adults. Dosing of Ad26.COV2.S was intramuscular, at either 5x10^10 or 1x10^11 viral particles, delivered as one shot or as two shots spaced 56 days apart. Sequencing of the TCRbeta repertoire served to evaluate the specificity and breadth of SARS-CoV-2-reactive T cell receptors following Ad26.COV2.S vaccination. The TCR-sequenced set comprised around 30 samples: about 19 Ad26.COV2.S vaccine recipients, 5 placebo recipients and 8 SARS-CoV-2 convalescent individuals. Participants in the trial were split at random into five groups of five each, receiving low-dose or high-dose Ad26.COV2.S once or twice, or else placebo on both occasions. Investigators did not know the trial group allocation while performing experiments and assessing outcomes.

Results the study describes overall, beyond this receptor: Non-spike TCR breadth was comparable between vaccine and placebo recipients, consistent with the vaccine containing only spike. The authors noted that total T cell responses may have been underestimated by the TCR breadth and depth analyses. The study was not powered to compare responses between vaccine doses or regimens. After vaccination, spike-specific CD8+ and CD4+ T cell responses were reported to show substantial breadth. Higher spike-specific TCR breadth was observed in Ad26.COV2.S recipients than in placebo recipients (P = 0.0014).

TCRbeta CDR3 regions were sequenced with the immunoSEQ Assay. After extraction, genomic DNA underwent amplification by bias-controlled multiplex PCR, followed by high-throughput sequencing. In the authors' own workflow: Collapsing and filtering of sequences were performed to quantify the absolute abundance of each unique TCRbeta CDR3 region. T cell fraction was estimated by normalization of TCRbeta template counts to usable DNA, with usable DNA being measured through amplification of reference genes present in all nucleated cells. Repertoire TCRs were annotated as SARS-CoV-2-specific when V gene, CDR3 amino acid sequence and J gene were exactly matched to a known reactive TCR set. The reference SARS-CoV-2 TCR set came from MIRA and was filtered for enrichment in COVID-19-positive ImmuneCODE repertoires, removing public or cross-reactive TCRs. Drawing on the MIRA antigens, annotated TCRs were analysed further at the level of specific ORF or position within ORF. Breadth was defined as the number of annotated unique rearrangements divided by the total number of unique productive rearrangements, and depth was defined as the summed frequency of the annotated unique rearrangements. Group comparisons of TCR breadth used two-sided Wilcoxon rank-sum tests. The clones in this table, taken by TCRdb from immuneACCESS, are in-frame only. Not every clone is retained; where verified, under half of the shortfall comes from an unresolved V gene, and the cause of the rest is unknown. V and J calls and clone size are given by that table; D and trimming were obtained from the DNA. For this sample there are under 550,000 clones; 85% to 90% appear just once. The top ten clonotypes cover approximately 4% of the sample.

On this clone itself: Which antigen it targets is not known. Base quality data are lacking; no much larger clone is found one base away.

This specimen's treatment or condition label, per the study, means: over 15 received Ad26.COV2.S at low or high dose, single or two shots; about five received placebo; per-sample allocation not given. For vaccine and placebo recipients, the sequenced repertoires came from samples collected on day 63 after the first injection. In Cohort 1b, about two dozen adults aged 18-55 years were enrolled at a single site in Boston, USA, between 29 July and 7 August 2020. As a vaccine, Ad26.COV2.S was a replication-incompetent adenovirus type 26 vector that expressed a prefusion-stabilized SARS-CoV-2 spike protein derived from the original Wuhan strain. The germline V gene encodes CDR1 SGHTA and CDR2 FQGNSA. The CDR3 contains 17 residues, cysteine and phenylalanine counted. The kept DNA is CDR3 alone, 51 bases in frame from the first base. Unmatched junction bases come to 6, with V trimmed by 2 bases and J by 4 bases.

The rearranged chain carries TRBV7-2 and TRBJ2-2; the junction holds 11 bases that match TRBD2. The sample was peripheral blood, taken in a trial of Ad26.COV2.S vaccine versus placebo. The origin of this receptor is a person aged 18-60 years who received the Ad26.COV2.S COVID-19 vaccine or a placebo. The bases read TGTGCCAGCAGCTTAAGTACTAGCGGGGGCCTCACCGGGGAGCTGTTTTTT. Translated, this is CASSLSTSGGLTGELFF.